The 27 T cell receptor beta chains below all came from one sample that was sequenced in a study of blood T cells in healthy people across ages. PCR was performed a second time for about 7 to 11 cycles using a sample-barcoded 5' primer and a J-beta primer mix. A single record per CDR3 protein comes from TCRdb applying MiXCR to the 5' RACE reads. This table holds 650,000 to 900,000 distinct CDR3 sequences, under 80% found once. Sequencing used blood. The source is a man aged 30 to 39 in good health.

This clonotype was seen a handful of times. J is TRBJ2-3 and V is TRBV5-6; 7 positions match TRBD1. The CDR3 spans 13 residues. The V segment lost 5 bases and the J segment 6 bases; nucleotides outside the gene matches: 6. Germline V gene sequence: CDR1 SGHDT, CDR2 YYEEEE. The CDR3 loop reads CASSTGVRDTQYF. The CDR3 DNA reads as TGTGCCAGCAGTACAGGGGTTAGGGATACGCAGTATTTT.

The J gene is TRBJ2-3, the V gene TRBV25-1, with D unresolved. This CDR3 is built from 13 residues. The germline V gene encodes CDR1 MGHDK and CDR2 SYGVNS. V was shortened by 3 bases and J by 10 bases, with 14 bases between the two germline ends. The CDR3 bases are TGTGCCAGCAGTGAGCGGTCCGTGGATGCGCAGTATTTT. Residues: CASSERSVDAQYF.

The chain couples TRBV9 to TRBJ2-1, with TRBD2 as a possible D gene (5 bases). Between the trimmed V and J ends, which lost 0 bases and 8 bases, there was a span of 12 bases. Germline loops: CDR1 SGDLS, CDR2 YYNGEE. The CDR3 is 14 amino acids. The CDR3 coding sequence is TGTGCCAGCAGCGTAGATGGGCTAGCCTATGAGCAGTTCTTC. Its protein product is CASSVDGLAYEQFF. The full variable domain, its missing parts supplied by reference TRBV9 and TRBJ2-1, is DSGVTQTPKHLITATGQRVTLRCSPRSGDLSVYWYQQSLDQGLQFLIQYYNGEERAKGNILERFSAQQFPDLHSELNLSSLELGDSALYFCASSVDGLAYEQFFGPGTRLTVL.

The chain employs TRBV12-3 or TRBV12-4 and TRBJ1-2, with D tentatively TRBD1 (5 bases). V was clipped by 3 bases and J by 12 bases, with 11 bases between them. The CDR3 has 11 amino acids. CDR3 in amino acids: CASSLGRDHTF. The CDR3 nucleotides are TGTGCCAGCAGTTTGGGCAGGGACCACACCTTC.

V gene TRBV29-1 combines with J gene TRBJ1-2; D is possibly TRBD1 (5 bases). The CDR3 has 14 residues. CDR1 and CDR2 (germline): SQVTM, ANQGSEA. The ends were cut back, 3 bases at V and 4 bases at J, with 15 bases in the middle. CDR3 in amino acids: CSVDLQDLSYGYTF. In nucleotides, the CDR3 is TGCAGCGTTGACTTACAGGACTTGTCCTATGGCTACACCTTC.

The chain carries TRBV4-3 and TRBJ1-2; 9 positions agree with TRBD1. V dropped 6 bases and J dropped 1; count of bases not matched to a gene: 12. The germline gives CDR1 LGHNA, CDR2 YSLEER. This CDR3 has 17 amino acids. The CDR3 loop reads CASSINTGQGNNYGYTF. CDR3 DNA sequence: TGCGCCAGCAGTATAAACACGGGACAGGGAAATAACTATGGCTACACCTTC.

This clonotype appeared once. The chain combines TRBV15 with TRBJ2-5; 7 bases agree with TRBD1. J gave up 2 bases and V 3 bases, and 12 bases lay outside the gene matches. Looked up from germline, CDR1 is LNHNV and CDR2 is YYDKDF (reference sequence). The CDR3 has 17 amino acids. In DNA, the CDR3 is TGTGCCACCAGCAGGGACCTTGGACAGGCTGAGCAAGAGACCCAGTACTTC. It is translated as CATSRDLGQAEQETQYF.

This clonotype was seen a few times. The chain carries TRBV20-1 and TRBJ1-5; D remains unclear. The CDR3 extends over 13 amino acids. Per the germline V gene, CDR1 is DFQATT and CDR2 is SNEGSKA (reference sequence). V lost 6 bases and J lost 3, with 12 bases in between. The CDR3 here is CSAMSNFNQPQHF. As DNA, the CDR3 is TGCAGTGCCATGTCGAATTTCAATCAGCCCCAGCATTTT.

The chain has TRBV4-3 and TRBJ2-1; D may be TRBD2 (6 bases). The V end was cut by 0 bases, the J end by 6 bases, with 21 bases between. CDR1 and CDR2 (germline): LGHNA, YSLEER. The CDR3 is made up of 18 amino acids. The CDR3 sequence: CASSQDRGLFFRSNEQFF. The CDR3 coding sequence is TGCGCCAGCAGCCAAGATAGGGGACTTTTCTTCCGTAGCAATGAGCAGTTCTTC.

This chain uses TRBV12-3 or TRBV12-4 with TRBJ2-1, with TRBD1 matching over 8 bases. V was pared by 1 base and J by 7 bases, with 6 bases of the junction left unmatched. This CDR3 is built from 15 residues. The CDR3 loop is CASSLVRGRWNEQFF. The CDR3 region has the DNA TGTGCCAGCAGTTTAGTCAGGGGGCGCTGGAATGAGCAGTTCTTC.

As regards this clonotype: A junction boundary mismatches the germline segment, possibly from a read error. The rearrangement joins TRBV28 to TRBJ2-5; D ambiguous. This CDR3 comprises 13 residues. From germline, CDR1 is MDHEN and CDR2 SYDVKM. This chain's CDR3 is CAGSLNGWETQYF. Written as DNA, the CDR3 is TGTGCCGGCAGTTTAAACGGTTGGGAGACCCAGTACTTC.

In its sample, this clonotype was seen a few times. The chain's CDR3 is CASSPRQGITYEQYF. The DNA for the CDR3 is TGTGCCAGCAGTCCCCGACAGGGGATAACCTACGAGCAGTACTTC. The rearrangement joins TRBV12-3 or TRBV12-4 to TRBJ2-7; 8 positions match TRBD1. Trimming at V came to 5 bases and at J to 2 bases, leaving 8 bases not matched to a gene. The CDR3 extends over 15 amino acids.

The chain uses TRBV5-4 and TRBJ2-1; 12 nucleotides align to TRBD2. V trimming: 1 base; J trimming: 7 bases; junction bases outside the gene matches: 6. Per germline, CDR1 SGHNT and CDR2 YYREEE (reference sequence). The CDR3 is 16 amino acids. CDR3 sequence reads: CASSLLSSGGANEQFF. The CDR3 DNA follows: TGTGCCAGCAGCTTGCTGTCTAGCGGGGGGGCAAATGAGCAGTTCTTC.

V is TRBV30 and J is TRBJ1-1, with 7 positions matching TRBD1. Germline V gene sequence: CDR1 GTSNPN, CDR2 SVGIG (reference sequence). The CDR3 covers 14 residues. Losses at the gene ends were 8 bases for V and 0 bases for J; bases not matched to a gene: 9. CDR3 bases: TGTGCCCAAACCCTGGGACAGTTGAACACTGAAGCTTTCTTT. Encoded protein: CAQTLGQLNTEAFF.

The chain combines TRBV28 with TRBJ1-2; 7 positions match TRBD1. With 3 bases clipped from V and 2 bases from J, the junction kept 6 bases outside the gene matches. Per germline, CDR1 MDHEN and CDR2 SYDVKM. This CDR3 is built from 15 residues. CDR3 sequence: CASSFSARGNYGYTF. In DNA form, the CDR3 reads TGTGCCAGCAGTTTCTCGGCCAGGGGGAACTATGGCTACACCTTC.

This clonotype occurred a few times. The chain carries TRBV20-1 and TRBJ2-3, with D maybe TRBD1 (5 bases). This CDR3 contains 14 residues. In germline, CDR1 is DFQATT, CDR2 SNEGSKA (reference sequence). V was shortened by 5 bases and J by 3 bases, with 15 bases between the two germline ends. The CDR3 region is CSAATQVTTDTQYF. As DNA, the CDR3 is TGCAGTGCTGCTACACAGGTTACAACAGATACGCAGTATTTT.

The chain uses TRBV6-1 and TRBJ2-3, with 10 positions matching TRBD2. The germline V gene encodes CDR1 MNHNS and CDR2 SASEGT. Trimming took 7 bases from V and 4 from J; bases not matched to a gene: 5. The CDR3 has 14 amino acids. The CDR3 bases are TGTGCCAGCAACGTAGCGGGGGGCTCAGATACGCAGTATTTT. Its translation: CASNVAGGSDTQYF.

The V call is TRBV12-3 or TRBV12-4, the J call TRBJ1-1, with TRBD1 as a possible D gene (5 bases). Trimming removed 2 bases from V and 0 bases from J, with 10 bases in between. The CDR3 extends over 15 amino acids. Written as DNA, the CDR3 is TGTGCCAGCAGTTTATCCTGGGGGTTGAACACTGAAGCTTTCTTT. Its translation is CASSLSWGLNTEAFF.

The genes are TRBV7-2 and TRBJ2-1, with 8 bases matching TRBD2. Germline CDR1 is SGHTA and CDR2 is FQGNSA. Trimming at V came to 5 bases and at J to 4 bases, leaving 10 bases not matched to a gene. This CDR3 is 16 amino acids long. This CDR3 is CASSALLAAKYNEQFF. DNA for the CDR3: TGTGCCAGCAGCGCCTTACTAGCGGCGAAATACAATGAGCAGTTCTTC.

The chain couples TRBV6-1 to TRBJ2-7; tentatively, D is TRBD1 or TRBD2 (5 bases each). CDR3 size: 15 residues. V gave up 7 bases and J gave up 0 bases, with 16 bases separating them. The germline V gene has CDR1 MNHNS and CDR2 SASEGT. CDR3 nucleotide sequence: TGTGCCAGCAACCCCGGGACGGTGAGCTCCTACGAGCAGTACTTC. Translated, it gives CASNPGTVSSYEQYF.

Points on this clonotype: The junction and the germline gene differ at one end; a read error may be behind it. V usage is TRBV15 and J usage is TRBJ1-6; D possibly corresponds to TRBD1 (5 bases). Germline CDR1 LNHNV, CDR2 YYDKDF (reference sequence). This CDR3 comprises 15 residues. DNA for the CDR3: TGTGTCACCAGCAGAGAAGCAGGGTGGGGTTCACCCCTCCACTTT. The encoded protein is CVTSREAGWGSPLHF.

The V gene is TRBV20-1, the J gene TRBJ1-4, with 9 bases matching TRBD1. V was pared by 6 bases and J by 5 bases, with 4 bases of the junction left unmatched. This CDR3 is 13 amino acids long. Germline V gene sequence: CDR1 DFQATT, CDR2 SNEGSKA (reference sequence). The CDR3 DNA sequence: TGCAGTGCCAATGACAGGGGGAATGAAAAACTGTTTTTT. It specifies CSANDRGNEKLFF.

On this clonotype itself: An end of the junction does not agree with germline; a read error may underlie this. The V gene is TRBV11-1, the J gene TRBJ2-7, with 8 bases aligning to TRBD1. The CDR3 loop spans 18 amino acids. CDR1 and CDR2 from the germline V gene are SGHAT and FQDESV (reference sequence). The CDR3 DNA reads TGTGCCAACAGCTTCGGACCCAGGAAGGGACAGGTTACCTACGAGCAGTACTTC. Protein sequence: CANSFGPRKGQVTYEQYF.

CDR3 residues: CSVWGSSGANVLTF. The CDR3 nucleotides read TGCAGCGTGTGGGGAAGCTCTGGGGCCAACGTCCTGACTTTC. This chain uses TRBV29-1 with TRBJ2-6; D is undetermined. CDR3 length: 14 amino acids. The germline V gene encodes CDR1 SQVTM and CDR2 ANQGSEA. Trimming cost V 6 bases and J 0 bases, with 9 bases left between them.

This clonotype has a handful of counts. The chain combines TRBV15 with TRBJ1-2; possibly TRBD1 for D (5 bases). V lost 8 bases to trimming and J lost 2 bases, with 9 bases between them. The germline V gene encodes CDR1 LNHNV and CDR2 YYDKDF (reference sequence). CDR3 length equals 12 residues. The CDR3 is CATRRGNYGYTF. The CDR3 region has the DNA TGTGCCACCCGGCGGGGGAACTATGGCTACACCTTC.

This clonotype was found a few times. The V gene is TRBV14, the J gene TRBJ2-3; D not certain. V gave up 2 bases and J gave up 0 bases, with 15 bases separating them. The germline V gene has CDR1 SGHDN and CDR2 FVKESK. This CDR3 spans 17 amino acids. CDR3 region: CASSQIFSRLSTDTQYF. The DNA of the CDR3 is TGTGCCAGCAGCCAAATCTTTAGCAGGCTCAGCACAGATACGCAGTATTTT. Based on the CDR3 plus reference TRBV14 and TRBJ2-3, the full variable domain is EAGVTQFPSHSVIEKGQTVTLRCDPISGHDNLYWYRRVMGKEIKFLLHFVKESKQDESGMPNNRFLAERTGGTYSTLKVQPAELEDSGVYFCASSQIFSRLSTDTQYFGPGTRLTVL.

The chain recombines TRBV2 with TRBJ2-1, with 9 bases identical to TRBD2. The V gene's germline CDR1 is SNHLY and CDR2 FYNNEI. The CDR3 runs 12 residues. After removal of 8 bases from V and 8 bases from J, the junction contained 4 bases not matched to a gene. This CDR3 is CASCGGADEQFF. The CDR3 region has the DNA TGTGCCAGCTGCGGGGGGGCCGATGAGCAGTTCTTC.